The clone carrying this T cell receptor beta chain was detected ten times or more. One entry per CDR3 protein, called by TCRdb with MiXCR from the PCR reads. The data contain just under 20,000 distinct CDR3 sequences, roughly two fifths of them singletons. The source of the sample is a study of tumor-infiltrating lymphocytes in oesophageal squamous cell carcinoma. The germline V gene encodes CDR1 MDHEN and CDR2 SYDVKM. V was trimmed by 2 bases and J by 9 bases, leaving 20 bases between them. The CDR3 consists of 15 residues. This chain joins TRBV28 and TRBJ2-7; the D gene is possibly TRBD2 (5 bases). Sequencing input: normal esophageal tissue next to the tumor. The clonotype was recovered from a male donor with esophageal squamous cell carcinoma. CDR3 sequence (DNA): TGTGCCAGCAGTTTAGCGGGTTCTTTGAGAGATACGCAGTACTTC. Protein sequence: CASSLAGSLRDTQYF. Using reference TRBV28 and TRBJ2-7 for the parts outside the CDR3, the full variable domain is DVKVTQSSRYLVKRTGEKVFLECVQDMDHENMFWYRQDPGLGLRLIYFSYDVKMKEKGDIPEGYSVSREKKERFSLILESASTNQTSMYLCASSLAGSLRDTQYFGPGTRLTVT.